A selection of T cell receptor beta chains follows, all from one sample in a study of blood T cell repertoires in COVID-19. Some clones are missing from TCRdb's copy, which holds only in-frame ones; the method was immunoSEQ multiplex PCR. The data show 300,000 to 500,000 clones, roughly 90% seen once. Sequenced: PBMCs or T cells enriched from blood (not recorded which). Receptor source: a woman aged 25-40 years with acute COVID-19. CDR3s include the opening cysteine and the closing phenylalanine or tryptophan. Fields, in order: clone size, J gene, D gene, V gene, CDR3 protein, CDR3 DNA. D genes are given only for firm matches. Some rows have no size entry. The others give once, few or many, or a class for an expanded clone.

-	TRBJ1-6	TRBD1	TRBV5-1	CASSLGGQGVNSPLHF	TGCGCCAGCAGCTTGGGGGGACAGGGTGTGAATTCACCCCTCCACTTT
-	TRBJ2-2	-	TRBV7-3	CASSLVQYTGELFF	TGTGCCAGCAGCTTGGTACAGTACACCGGGGAGCTGTTTTTT
-	TRBJ2-1	TRBD1	TRBV19	CASSLGQRMTRNEQFF	TGTGCCAGTAGCCTGGGACAGCGGATGACCAGAAATGAGCAGTTCTTC
-	TRBJ2-5	TRBD1	TRBV4-3	CASSQVSDRQETQYF	TGCGCCAGCAGCCAAGTTTCGGACAGGCAAGAGACCCAGTACTTC
-	TRBJ2-1	-	TRBV30	CAWSALEGVEQFF	TGTGCCTGGAGTGCCCTCGAGGGGGTTGAGCAGTTCTTC
-	TRBJ1-2	TRBD1	TRBV10-3	CAISEKGAQGYTF	TGTGCCATCAGTGAGAAGGGGGCTCAAGGCTACACCTTC
-	TRBJ1-2	-	TRBV5-8	CASSLPELAGYTF	TGTGCCAGCAGTTTACCAGAGTTAGCTGGCTACACCTTC
once	TRBJ2-2	-	TRBV11-3	CASSKGTLNTGELFF	TGTGCCAGCAGCAAGGGGACTCTTAACACCGGGGAGCTGTTTTTT
-	TRBJ1-1	-	TRBV28	CASSPWTAINTEAFF	TGTGCCAGCAGCCCCTGGACAGCGATTAACACTGAAGCTTTCTTT
-	TRBJ2-5	-	TRBV19	CAPPYPQETQYF	TGTGCCCCCCCGTATCCGCAAGAGACCCAGTACTTC
once	TRBJ1-5	TRBD1	TRBV7-2	CASSLRGQGASNQPQHF	TGTGCCAGCAGCCTCCGGGGACAGGGTGCGAGCAATCAGCCCCAGCATTTT
-	TRBJ2-1	TRBD1	TRBV7-3	CASSLGTVDEQFF	TGTGCCAGCAGCCTTGGGACAGTCGATGAGCAGTTCTTC
-	TRBJ1-2	-	TRBV5-5	CASSPSRGNYGYTF	TGTGCCAGCAGCCCGAGCAGGGGAAACTATGGCTACACCTTC
-	TRBJ2-2	-	TRBV4-1	CASSQGRVTGELFF	TGCGCCAGCAGCCAGGGCAGGGTTACCGGGGAGCTGTTTTTT
-	TRBJ2-3	-	TRBV9	CASSGGGSGTLITDTQYF	TGTGCCAGCAGCGGTGGGGGAAGCGGGACACTTATCACAGATACGCAGTATTTT
-	TRBJ2-1	TRBD2	TRBV7-6	CASSSATRGGYEQFF	TGTGCCAGCAGCTCCGCCACGCGGGGGGGATATGAGCAGTTCTTC
-	TRBJ2-3	-	TRBV29-1	CSVEDNWSPDTQYF	TGCAGCGTTGAAGACAACTGGAGCCCAGATACGCAGTATTTT
once	TRBJ2-7	TRBD1	TRBV6-5	CASSSDRAEQYF	TGTGCCAGCAGTTCGGACAGGGCCGAGCAGTACTTC
-	TRBJ2-2	TRBD1	TRBV5-1	CASSPLRQGLTGELFF	TGCGCCAGCAGCCCCCTCCGACAGGGGCTCACCGGGGAGCTGTTTTTT
-	TRBJ2-4	-	TRBV12-2	CASRSLAEVAKNIQYF	TGTGCAAGTCGTTCCCTAGCCGAGGTAGCCAAAAACATTCAGTACTTC
few	TRBJ2-1	-	TRBV2	CASSLRSYNEQFF	TGTGCCAGCAGTTTGAGATCCTACAATGAGCAGTTCTTC
-	TRBJ2-1	-	TRBV21-1	CASSWCWAGEQFF	TGTGCCAGCAGCTGGTGCTGGGCGGGTGAGCAGTTCTTC
-	TRBJ1-6	-	TRBV11-2	CASSKSGVKALHF	TGTGCCAGCAGCAAGTCGGGGGTCAAGGCCCTCCACTTT
-	TRBJ1-5	-	TRBV2	CASRLSGSNQPQHF	TGTGCCAGCAGGTTATCAGGGAGCAATCAGCCCCAGCATTTT
-	TRBJ1-2	-	TRBV10-3	CAIEGAGAYGYTF	TGTGCCATCGAAGGGGCAGGGGCCTATGGCTACACCTTC
few	TRBJ1-1	-	TRBV29-1	CSVRRGADTEAFF	TGCAGCGTCCGGCGGGGGGCGGACACTGAAGCTTTCTTT
-	TRBJ1-5	TRBD1	TRBV7-9	CASIPRGQGIRPQHF	TGTGCCAGCATACCCAGGGGGCAGGGCATCAGGCCCCAGCATTTT
-	TRBJ1-5	-	TRBV24-1	CATPQPGSSENQPQHF	TGTGCCACCCCACAGCCAGGGTCGTCCGAAAATCAGCCCCAGCATTTT
-	TRBJ1-4	-	TRBV20-1	CSASLGQGGNEKLFF	TGCAGTGCTAGTTTAGGGCAGGGAGGGAATGAAAAACTGTTTTTT
-	TRBJ1-1	TRBD1	TRBV5-5	CASSPFGQGGTEAFF	TGTGCCAGCAGCCCATTTGGACAGGGTGGCACTGAAGCTTTCTTT
-	TRBJ1-2	TRBD1	TRBV6-4	CASRGGTGDYYGYTF	TGTGCCAGCAGGGGAGGGACAGGGGATTACTATGGCTACACCTTC
-	TRBJ2-5	-	TRBV30	CAWVTSGGETQYF	TGTGCCTGGGTGACTAGTGGTGGAGAGACCCAGTACTTC
once	TRBJ2-3	-	TRBV6-2/TRBV6-3	CASSYTLLFVDTQYF	TGTGCCAGCAGTTACACTCTACTCTTTGTGGATACGCAGTATTTT
-	TRBJ2-3	TRBD1	TRBV18	CASSPLTLNRGHSDTQYF	TGTGCCAGCTCACCCTTAACCCTCAATAGGGGGCACTCAGATACGCAGTATTTT
-	TRBJ2-1	TRBD2	TRBV2	CASSEERGGSYNEQFF	TGTGCCAGCAGTGAGGAACGGGGGGGGTCCTACAATGAGCAGTTCTTC
-	TRBJ2-5	-	TRBV11-2	CASSLPFLQGGETQYF	TGTGCCAGCAGCTTACCCTTTTTACAGGGAGGGGAGACCCAGTACTTC
-	TRBJ2-5	TRBD1	TRBV9	CASSAFPGQQETQYF	TGTGCCAGCAGCGCCTTCCCGGGACAGCAAGAGACCCAGTACTTC
-	TRBJ1-6	-	TRBV30	CAWSGGPYNSPLHF	TGTGCCTGGAGTGGGGGGCCCTATAATTCACCCCTCCACTTT
-	TRBJ1-4	-	TRBV2	CASNDVRGQEKLFF	TGTGCCAGCAATGATGTCCGGGGACAAGAAAAACTGTTTTTT
-	TRBJ2-7	TRBD2	TRBV5-1	CASSLNLAGGSGDEQYF	TGCGCCAGCAGCTTGAACCTAGCGGGGGGATCCGGCGACGAGCAGTACTTC
-	TRBJ1-6	TRBD1	TRBV7-2	CASSLDRGRSYNSPLHF	TGTGCCAGCAGCTTAGACAGGGGAAGATCCTATAATTCACCCCTCCACTTT
-	TRBJ1-4	TRBD1	TRBV6-2/TRBV6-3	CASSRLEWTGPAANEKLFF	TGTGCCAGCAGCCGTCTTGAATGGACAGGACCTGCGGCTAATGAAAAACTGTTTTTT
-	TRBJ2-4	-	TRBV7-9	CASAIPGAKNIQYF	TGTGCCAGCGCTATCCCCGGGGCCAAAAACATTCAGTACTTC
-	TRBJ1-2	-	TRBV11-2	CASSLLGAYGYTF	TGTGCCAGCAGCTTACTCGGTGCCTATGGCTACACCTTC
-	TRBJ2-5	TRBD2	TRBV18	CASSPQRGAQETQYF	TGTGCCAGCTCACCACAGCGGGGGGCCCAAGAGACCCAGTACTTC
-	TRBJ2-2	-	TRBV20-1	CSASVASLNTGELFF	TGCAGTGCTAGTGTGGCTAGCTTAAACACCGGGGAGCTGTTTTTT
-	TRBJ1-2	TRBD1	TRBV5-1	CASSSGQGLHYTF	TGCGCCAGCAGCTCCGGACAGGGCCTCCACTACACCTTC
-	TRBJ2-2	-	TRBV3-1/TRBV3-2	CASSQALALAGELFF	TGTGCCAGCAGCCAGGCTCTAGCCCTAGCCGGGGAGCTGTTTTTT
-	TRBJ1-1	-	TRBV28	CASQGTKNTEAFF	TGTGCCAGCCAGGGGACAAAAAACACTGAAGCTTTCTTT
-	TRBJ1-1	-	TRBV18	CASSPQIPGNTEAFF	TGTGCCAGCTCACCCCAGATCCCTGGGAACACTGAAGCTTTCTTT
-	TRBJ1-1	-	TRBV9	CASSGRAGNTEAFF	TGTGCCAGCTCGGGAAGGGCAGGGAACACTGAAGCTTTCTTT
-	TRBJ2-2	-	TRBV19	CATHRGWNTGELFF	TGTGCCACTCATAGGGGGTGGAACACCGGGGAGCTGTTTTTT
once	TRBJ2-1	TRBD1	TRBV2	CASRGQGAHNEQFF	TGTGCCAGCAGGGGACAGGGTGCCCATAATGAGCAGTTCTTC
-	TRBJ2-7	TRBD1	TRBV18	CASSPGTGGLVDEQYF	TGTGCCAGCTCACCCGGGACAGGGGGCCTGGTGGACGAGCAGTACTTC
-	TRBJ2-5	TRBD2	TRBV20-1	CSASGATSNQETQYF	TGCAGTGCTAGTGGGGCGACTAGCAACCAAGAGACCCAGTACTTC
once	TRBJ2-3	TRBD2	TRBV9	CASSAAGTSVTDTQYF	TGTGCCAGCAGCGCAGCCGGGACTAGCGTCACAGATACGCAGTATTTT
few	TRBJ1-5	-	TRBV2	CASRLGTSGVAQHF	TGTGCCAGCAGGCTCGGGACATCCGGGGTGGCCCAGCATTTT
-	TRBJ2-1	TRBD2	TRBV24-1	CATSGGRAHNEQFF	TGTGCCACCAGTGGGGGGAGGGCCCACAATGAGCAGTTCTTC
-	TRBJ1-1	-	TRBV27	CASSFRRGLDTEAFF	TGTGCCAGCAGTTTCCGGCGGGGATTGGACACTGAAGCTTTCTTT
-	TRBJ2-4	TRBD1	TRBV19	CASSARQGSLNIQYF	TGTGCCAGTAGTGCCAGACAGGGCTCGCTTAACATTCAGTACTTC